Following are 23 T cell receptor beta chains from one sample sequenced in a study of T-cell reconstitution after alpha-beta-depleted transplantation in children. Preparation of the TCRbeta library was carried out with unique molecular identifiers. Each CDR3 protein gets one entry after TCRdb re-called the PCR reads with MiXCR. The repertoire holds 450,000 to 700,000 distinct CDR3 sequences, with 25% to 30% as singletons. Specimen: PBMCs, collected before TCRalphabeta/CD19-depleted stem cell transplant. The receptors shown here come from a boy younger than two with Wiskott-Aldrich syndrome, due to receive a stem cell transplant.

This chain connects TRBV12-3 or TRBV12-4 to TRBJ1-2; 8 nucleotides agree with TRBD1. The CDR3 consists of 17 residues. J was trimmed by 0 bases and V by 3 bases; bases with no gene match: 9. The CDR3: CASSFYTGGVPNYGYTF. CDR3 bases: TGTGCCAGCAGTTTTTATACAGGGGGAGTCCCTAACTATGGCTACACCTTC.

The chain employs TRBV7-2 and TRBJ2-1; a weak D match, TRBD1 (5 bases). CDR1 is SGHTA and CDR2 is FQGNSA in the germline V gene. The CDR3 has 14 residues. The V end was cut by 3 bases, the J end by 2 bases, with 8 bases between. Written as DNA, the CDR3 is TGTGCCAGCAGCTTCAGGGTCCCCTACAATGAGCAGTTCTTC. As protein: CASSFRVPYNEQFF. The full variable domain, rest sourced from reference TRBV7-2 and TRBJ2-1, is GAGVSQSPSNKVTEKGKDVELRCDPISGHTALYWYRQSLGQGLEFLIYFQGNSAPDKSGLPSDRFSAERTGGSVSTLTIQRTQQEDSAVYLCASSFRVPYNEQFFGPGTRLTVL.

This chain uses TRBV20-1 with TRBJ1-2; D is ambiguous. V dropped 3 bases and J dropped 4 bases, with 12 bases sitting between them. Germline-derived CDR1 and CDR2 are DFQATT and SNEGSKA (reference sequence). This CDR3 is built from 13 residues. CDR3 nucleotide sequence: TGCAGTGCTAGTCTCTCGGGAGGCTATGGCTACACCTTC. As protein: CSASLSGGYGYTF.

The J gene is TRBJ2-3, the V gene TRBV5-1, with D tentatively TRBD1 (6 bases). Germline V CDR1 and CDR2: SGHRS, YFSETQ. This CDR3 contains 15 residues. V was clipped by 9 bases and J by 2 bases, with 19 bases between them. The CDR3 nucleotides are TGCGCCACCCGGAATGGTGGGGGCTCCACAGATACGCAGTATTTT. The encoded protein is CATRNGGGSTDTQYF. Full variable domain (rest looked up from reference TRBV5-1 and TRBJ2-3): KAGVTQTPRYLIKTRGQQVTLSCSPISGHRSVSWYQQTPGQGLQFLFEYFSETQRNKGNFPGRFSGRQFSNSRSEMNVSTLELGDSALYLCATRNGGGSTDTQYFGPGTRLTVL.

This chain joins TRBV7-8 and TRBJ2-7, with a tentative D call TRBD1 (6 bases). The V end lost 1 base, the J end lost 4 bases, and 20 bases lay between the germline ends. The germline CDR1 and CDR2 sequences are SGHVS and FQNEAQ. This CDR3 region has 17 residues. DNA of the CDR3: TGTGCCAGCAGCTTAGGGCCAGGGGAACCTATTCAGTACGAGCAGTACTTC. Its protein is CASSLGPGEPIQYEQYF.

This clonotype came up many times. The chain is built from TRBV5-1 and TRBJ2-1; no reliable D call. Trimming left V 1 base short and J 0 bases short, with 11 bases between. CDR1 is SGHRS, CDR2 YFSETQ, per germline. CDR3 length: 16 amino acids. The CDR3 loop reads CASSLPTDSSYNEQFF. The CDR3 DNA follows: TGCGCCAGCAGCTTGCCGACGGATAGCTCCTACAATGAGCAGTTCTTC. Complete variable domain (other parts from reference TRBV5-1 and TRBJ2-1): KAGVTQTPRYLIKTRGQQVTLSCSPISGHRSVSWYQQTPGQGLQFLFEYFSETQRNKGNFPGRFSGRQFSNSRSEMNVSTLELGDSALYLCASSLPTDSSYNEQFFGPGTRLTVL.

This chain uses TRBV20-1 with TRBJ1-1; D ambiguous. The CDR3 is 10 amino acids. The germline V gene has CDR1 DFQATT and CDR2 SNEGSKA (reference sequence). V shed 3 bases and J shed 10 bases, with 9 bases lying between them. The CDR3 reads CSASRGGAFF. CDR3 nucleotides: TGCAGTGCTAGCCGAGGTGGAGCTTTCTTT.

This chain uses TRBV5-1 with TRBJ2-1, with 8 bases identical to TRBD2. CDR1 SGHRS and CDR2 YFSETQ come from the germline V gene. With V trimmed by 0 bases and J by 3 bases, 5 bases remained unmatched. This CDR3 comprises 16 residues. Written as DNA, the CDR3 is TGCGCCAGCAGCTTGGCCTTGGGACTAGGCTACAATGAGCAGTTCTTC. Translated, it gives CASSLALGLGYNEQFF.

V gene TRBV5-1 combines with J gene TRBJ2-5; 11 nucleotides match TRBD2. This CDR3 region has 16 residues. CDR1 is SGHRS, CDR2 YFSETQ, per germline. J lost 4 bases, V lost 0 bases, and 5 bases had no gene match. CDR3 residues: CASSLGIAGGRETQYF. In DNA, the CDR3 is TGCGCCAGCAGCTTGGGAATAGCGGGAGGGAGAGAGACCCAGTACTTC.

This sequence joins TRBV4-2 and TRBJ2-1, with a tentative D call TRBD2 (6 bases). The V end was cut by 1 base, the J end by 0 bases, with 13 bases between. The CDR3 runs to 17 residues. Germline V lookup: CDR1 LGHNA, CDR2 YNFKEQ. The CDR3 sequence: CASSQGLALNSYNEQFF. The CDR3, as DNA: TGTGCCAGCAGCCAAGGCCTAGCGTTAAACTCCTACAATGAGCAGTTCTTC.

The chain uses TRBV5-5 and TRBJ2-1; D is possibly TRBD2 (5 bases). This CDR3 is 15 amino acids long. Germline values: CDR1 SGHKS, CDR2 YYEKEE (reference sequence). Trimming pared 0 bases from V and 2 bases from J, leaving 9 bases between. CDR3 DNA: TGTGCCAGCAGCTTGGGACTACCTCCCTACAATGAGCAGTTCTTC. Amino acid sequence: CASSLGLPPYNEQFF.

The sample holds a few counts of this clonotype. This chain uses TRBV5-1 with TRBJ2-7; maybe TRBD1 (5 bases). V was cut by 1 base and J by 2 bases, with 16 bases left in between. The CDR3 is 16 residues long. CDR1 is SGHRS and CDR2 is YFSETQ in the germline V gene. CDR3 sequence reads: CASSLLGGAATYEQYF. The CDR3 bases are TGCGCCAGCAGCTTGTTAGGTGGGGCGGCAACCTACGAGCAGTACTTC.

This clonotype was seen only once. CDR3 residues: CASSVASGSRDEQFF. DNA for the CDR3: TGTGCCAGCAGCGTTGCCAGCGGGAGTAGGGATGAGCAGTTCTTC. The chain employs TRBV9 and TRBJ2-1; TRBD2 matches at 8 bases. The CDR3 has 15 amino acids. CDR1 and CDR2 from the germline V gene are SGDLS and YYNGEE. Germline trimming cut 2 bases from V and 8 bases from J; bases unmatched to any gene: 9.

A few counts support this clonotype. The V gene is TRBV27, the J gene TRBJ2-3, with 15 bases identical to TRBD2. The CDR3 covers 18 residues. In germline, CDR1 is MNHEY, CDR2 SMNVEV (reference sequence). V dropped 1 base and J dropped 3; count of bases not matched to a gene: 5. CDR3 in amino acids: CASSLYGTSGRLTDTQYF. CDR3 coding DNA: TGTGCCAGCAGTTTATACGGGACTAGCGGGAGGTTGACAGATACGCAGTATTTT.

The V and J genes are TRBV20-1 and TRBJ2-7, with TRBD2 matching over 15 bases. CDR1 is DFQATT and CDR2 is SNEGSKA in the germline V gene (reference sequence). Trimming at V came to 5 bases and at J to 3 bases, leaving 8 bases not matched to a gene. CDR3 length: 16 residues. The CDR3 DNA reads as TGCAGTGCTGGGACTAGCGGGAGGTCGATATTCTACGAGCAGTACTTC. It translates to CSAGTSGRSIFYEQYF.

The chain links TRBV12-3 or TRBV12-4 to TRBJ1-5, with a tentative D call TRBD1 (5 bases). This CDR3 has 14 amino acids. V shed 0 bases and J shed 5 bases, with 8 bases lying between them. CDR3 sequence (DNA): TGTGCCAGCAGTTTAGCGCCCAGGGATCAGCCCCAGCATTTT. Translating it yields CASSLAPRDQPQHF.

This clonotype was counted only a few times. The CDR3: CASSYYRRRRPTQYF. In nucleotides, the CDR3 is TGTGCCAGCAGTTACTATCGGAGGCGGCGGCCGACCCAGTACTTC. The gene calls are TRBV6-5 and TRBJ2-5; TRBD2 might be the D (5 bases). Trimming left V 1 base short and J 7 bases short, with 16 bases between. CDR3 length equals 15 residues. Looked up from germline, CDR1 is MNHEY and CDR2 is SVGAGI.

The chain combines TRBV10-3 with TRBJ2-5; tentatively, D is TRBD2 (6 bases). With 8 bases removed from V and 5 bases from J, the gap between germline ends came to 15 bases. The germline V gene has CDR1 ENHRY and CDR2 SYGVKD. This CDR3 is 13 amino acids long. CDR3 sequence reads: CAIGLLKDETQYF. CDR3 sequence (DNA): TGTGCCATCGGACTACTAAAAGACGAGACCCAGTACTTC.

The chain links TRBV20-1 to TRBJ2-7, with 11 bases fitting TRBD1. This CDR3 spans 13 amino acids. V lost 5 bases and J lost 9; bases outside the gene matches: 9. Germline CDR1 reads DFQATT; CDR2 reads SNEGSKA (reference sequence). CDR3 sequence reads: CSAGTGGIEGQYF. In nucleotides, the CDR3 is TGCAGTGCTGGGACAGGGGGGATCGAGGGGCAGTACTTC.

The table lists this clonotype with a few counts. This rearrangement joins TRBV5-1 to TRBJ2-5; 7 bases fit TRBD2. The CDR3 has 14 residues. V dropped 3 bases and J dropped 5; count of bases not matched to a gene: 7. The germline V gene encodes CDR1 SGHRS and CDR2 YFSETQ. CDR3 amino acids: CASSSDGRDETQYF. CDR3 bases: TGCGCCAGCAGCTCGGATGGGAGGGATGAGACCCAGTACTTC.

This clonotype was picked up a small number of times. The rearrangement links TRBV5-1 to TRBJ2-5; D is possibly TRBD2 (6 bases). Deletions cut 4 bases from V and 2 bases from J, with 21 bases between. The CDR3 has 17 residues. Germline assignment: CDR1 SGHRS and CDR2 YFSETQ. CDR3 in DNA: TGCGCCAGCAGCATCTCGGCGAACTGGGGGGAACAAGAGACCCAGTACTTC. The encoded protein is CASSISANWGEQETQYF.

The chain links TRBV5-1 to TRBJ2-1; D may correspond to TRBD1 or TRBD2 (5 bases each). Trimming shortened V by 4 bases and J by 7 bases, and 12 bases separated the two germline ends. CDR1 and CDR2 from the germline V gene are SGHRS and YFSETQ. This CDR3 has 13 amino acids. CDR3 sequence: CASSLGTLNEQFF. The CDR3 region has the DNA TGCGCCAGCAGCCTGGGGACCCTAAATGAGCAGTTCTTC.

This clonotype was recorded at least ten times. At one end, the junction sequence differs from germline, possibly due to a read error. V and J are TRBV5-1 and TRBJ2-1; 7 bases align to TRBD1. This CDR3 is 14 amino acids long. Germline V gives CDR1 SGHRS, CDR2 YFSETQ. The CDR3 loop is CASSLGTAYNEQFF. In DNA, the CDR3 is TGTGCCAGCAGTTTAGGGACAGCCTACAATGAGCAGTTCTTC.